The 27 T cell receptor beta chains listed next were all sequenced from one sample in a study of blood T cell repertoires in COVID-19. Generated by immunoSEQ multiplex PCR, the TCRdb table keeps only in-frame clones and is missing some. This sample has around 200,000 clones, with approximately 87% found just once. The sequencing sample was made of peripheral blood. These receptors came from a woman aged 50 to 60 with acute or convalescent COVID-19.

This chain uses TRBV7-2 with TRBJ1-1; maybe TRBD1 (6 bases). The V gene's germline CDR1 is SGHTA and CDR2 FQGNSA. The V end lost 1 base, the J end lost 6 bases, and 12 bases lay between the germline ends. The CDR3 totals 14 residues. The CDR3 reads CASSLVRGMAEAFF. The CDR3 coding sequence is TGTGCCAGCAGCTTAGTGAGGGGGATGGCTGAAGCTTTCTTT.

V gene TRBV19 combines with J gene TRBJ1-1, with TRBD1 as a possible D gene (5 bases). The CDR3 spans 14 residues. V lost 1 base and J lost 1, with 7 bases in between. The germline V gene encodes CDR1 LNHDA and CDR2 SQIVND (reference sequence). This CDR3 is CASSIGRANTEAFF. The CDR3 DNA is TGTGCCAGTAGTATAGGCAGGGCGAACACTGAAGCTTTCTTT.

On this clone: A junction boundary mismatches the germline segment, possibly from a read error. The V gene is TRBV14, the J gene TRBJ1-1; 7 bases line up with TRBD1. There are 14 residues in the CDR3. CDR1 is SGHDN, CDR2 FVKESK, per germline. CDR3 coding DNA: TGTGCCGGCAGCCAAGGACAGGCTTACACTGAAGCTTTCTTT. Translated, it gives CAGSQGQAYTEAFF.

DNA for the CDR3: TGTGCCAGCAGCTTGGCTAGCGGGTCAGAGACCCAGTACTTC. Amino acids: CASSLASGSETQYF. The rearrangement uses TRBV9 and TRBJ2-5, with 8 positions matching TRBD2. Germline values: CDR1 SGDLS, CDR2 YYNGEE. This CDR3 is 14 amino acids long. Trimming at V came to 4 bases and at J to 4 bases, leaving 6 bases not matched to a gene.

The CDR3 spells CASSYWGGAGTDTQYF. DNA for the CDR3: TGTGCCAGCAGTTACTGGGGAGGGGCTGGTACAGATACGCAGTATTTT. The rearrangement uses TRBV6-5 and TRBJ2-3; 7 bases are a match to TRBD2. The V segment lost 1 base and the J segment 3 bases; nucleotides outside the gene matches: 7. The CDR3 covers 16 residues. CDR1 and CDR2 (germline): MNHEY, SVGAGI.

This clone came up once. CDR3 sequence (DNA): TGTGCCAGCAGCGAGACTAGCGGGACGTTGGAGGAGCAGTACTTC. Protein: CASSETSGTLEEQYF. The V call is TRBV9, the J call TRBJ2-7; 11 bases agree with TRBD2. CDR1 is SGDLS, CDR2 YYNGEE, per germline. Germline trimming cut 3 bases from V and 7 bases from J; bases unmatched to any gene: 9. The CDR3 is 15 residues long.

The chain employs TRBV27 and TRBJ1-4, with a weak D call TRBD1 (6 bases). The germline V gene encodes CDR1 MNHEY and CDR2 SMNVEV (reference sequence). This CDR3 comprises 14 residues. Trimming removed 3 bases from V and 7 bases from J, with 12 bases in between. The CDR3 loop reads CASSFLQGSEKLFF. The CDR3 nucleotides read TGTGCCAGCAGTTTCTTGCAGGGGAGTGAAAAACTGTTTTTT.

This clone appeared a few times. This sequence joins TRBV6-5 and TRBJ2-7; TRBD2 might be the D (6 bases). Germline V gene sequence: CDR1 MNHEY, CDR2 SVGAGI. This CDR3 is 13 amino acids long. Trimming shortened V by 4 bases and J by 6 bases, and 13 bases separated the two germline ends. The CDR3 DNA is TGTGCCAGCAGTTGGAGGGGCCTGTCCGAGCAGTACTTC. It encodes CASSWRGLSEQYF.

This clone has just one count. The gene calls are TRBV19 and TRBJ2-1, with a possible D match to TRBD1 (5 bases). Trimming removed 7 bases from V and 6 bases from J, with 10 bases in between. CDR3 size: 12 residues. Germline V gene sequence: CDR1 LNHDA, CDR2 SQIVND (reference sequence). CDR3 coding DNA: TGTGCCAGTACCATAGGGGTCAATGAGCAGTTCTTC. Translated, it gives CASTIGVNEQFF.

CDR3 in amino acids: CSVVWTSGYNEQFF. Written as DNA, the CDR3 is TGCAGCGTTGTCTGGACTAGCGGCTACAATGAGCAGTTCTTC. The gene calls are TRBV29-1 and TRBJ2-1; 10 bases fit TRBD2. The CDR3 consists of 14 residues. V lost 4 bases to trimming and J lost 3 bases; unmatched junction nucleotides: 3. CDR1 is SQVTM, CDR2 ANQGSEA, per germline.

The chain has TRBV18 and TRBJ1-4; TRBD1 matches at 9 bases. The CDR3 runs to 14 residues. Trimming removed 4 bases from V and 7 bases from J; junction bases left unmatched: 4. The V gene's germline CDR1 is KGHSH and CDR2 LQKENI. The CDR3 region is CASSLPGQGEKLFF. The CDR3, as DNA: TGTGCCAGCTCACTGCCGGGACAGGGTGAAAAACTGTTTTTT.

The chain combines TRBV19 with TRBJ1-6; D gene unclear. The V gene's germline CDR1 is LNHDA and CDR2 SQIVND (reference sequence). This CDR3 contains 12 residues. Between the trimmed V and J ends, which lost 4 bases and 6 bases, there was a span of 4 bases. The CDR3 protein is CASSTLNSPLHF. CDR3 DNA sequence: TGTGCCAGTAGTACCCTTAATTCACCCCTCCACTTT.

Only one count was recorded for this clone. CDR3 DNA: TGCGCCAGCAGCACAGGACACGCAGGGGGCTACACTGAAGCTTTCTTT. Translating gives CASSTGHAGGYTEAFF. The rearrangement links TRBV5-1 to TRBJ1-1, with TRBD1 matching over 8 bases. The junction had 11 bases not matched to a gene; V was cut back by 4 bases and J by 3 bases. CDR3 length: 16 amino acids. The germline V gene has CDR1 SGHRS and CDR2 YFSETQ.

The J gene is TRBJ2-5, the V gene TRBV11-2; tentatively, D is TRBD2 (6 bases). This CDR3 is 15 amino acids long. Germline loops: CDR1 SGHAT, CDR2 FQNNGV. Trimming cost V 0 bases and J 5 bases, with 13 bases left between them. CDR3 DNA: TGTGCCAGCAGCTTAGACCCCGGCCGGGGGGAGACCCAGTACTTC. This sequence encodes CASSLDPGRGETQYF.

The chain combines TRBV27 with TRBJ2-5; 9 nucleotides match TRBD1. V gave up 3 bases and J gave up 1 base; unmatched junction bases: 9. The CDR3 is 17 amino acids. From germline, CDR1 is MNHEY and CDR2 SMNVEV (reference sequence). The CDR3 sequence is CASSLGTGLIGQETQYF. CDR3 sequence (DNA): TGTGCCAGCAGTTTGGGGACAGGGTTGATAGGCCAAGAGACCCAGTACTTC.

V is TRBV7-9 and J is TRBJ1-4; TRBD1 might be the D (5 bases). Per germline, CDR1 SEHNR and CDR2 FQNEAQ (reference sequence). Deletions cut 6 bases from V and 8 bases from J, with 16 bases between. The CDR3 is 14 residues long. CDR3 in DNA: TGTGCCAGCAGTCGGACGGGGGTTTGGGAAAAACTGTTTTTT. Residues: CASSRTGVWEKLFF.

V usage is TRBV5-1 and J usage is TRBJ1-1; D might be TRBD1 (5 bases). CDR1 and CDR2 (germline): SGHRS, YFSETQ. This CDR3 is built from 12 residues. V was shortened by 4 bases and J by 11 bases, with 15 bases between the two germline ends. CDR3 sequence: CASSPVGGSAFF. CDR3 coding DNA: TGCGCCAGCAGCCCTGTCGGGGGGAGTGCTTTCTTT. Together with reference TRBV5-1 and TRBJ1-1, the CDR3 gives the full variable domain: KAGVTQTPRYLIKTRGQQVTLSCSPISGHRSVSWYQQTPGQGLQFLFEYFSETQRNKGNFPGRFSGRQFSNSRSEMNVSTLELGDSALYLCASSPVGGSAFFGQGTRLTVV.

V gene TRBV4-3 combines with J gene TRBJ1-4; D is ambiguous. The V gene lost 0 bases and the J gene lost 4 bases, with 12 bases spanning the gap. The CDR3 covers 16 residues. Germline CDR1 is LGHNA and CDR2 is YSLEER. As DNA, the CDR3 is TGCGCCAGCAGCCAAGACGGTCCGCCGAATAATGAAAAACTGTTTTTT. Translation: CASSQDGPPNNEKLFF.

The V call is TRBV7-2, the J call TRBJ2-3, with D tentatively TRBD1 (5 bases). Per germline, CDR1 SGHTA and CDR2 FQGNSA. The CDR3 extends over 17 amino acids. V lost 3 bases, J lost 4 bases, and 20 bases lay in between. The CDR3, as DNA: TGTGCCAGCAGCTTGGGCAGGGTGGTTTTGAACGCAGATACGCAGTATTTT. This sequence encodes CASSLGRVVLNADTQYF.

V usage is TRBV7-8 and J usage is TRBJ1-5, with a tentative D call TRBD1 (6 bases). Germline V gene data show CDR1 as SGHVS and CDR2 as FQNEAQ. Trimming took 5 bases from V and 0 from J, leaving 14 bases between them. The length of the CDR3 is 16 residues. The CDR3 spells CASSGGGRNSNQPQHF. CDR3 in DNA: TGTGCCAGCAGCGGGGGCGGACGGAATAGCAATCAGCCCCAGCATTTT. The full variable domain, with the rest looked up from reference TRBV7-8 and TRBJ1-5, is GAGVSQSPRYKVAKRGQDVALRCDPISGHVSLFWYQQALGQGPEFLTYFQNEAQLDKSGLPSDRFFAERPEGSVSTLKIQRTQQEDSAVYLCASSGGGRNSNQPQHFGDGTRLSIL.

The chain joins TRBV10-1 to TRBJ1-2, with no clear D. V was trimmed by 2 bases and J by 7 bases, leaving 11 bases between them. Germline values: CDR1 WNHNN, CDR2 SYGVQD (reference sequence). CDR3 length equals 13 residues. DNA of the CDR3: TGCGCCAGCAGTGAGGGACCTGAGGGTGGCTACACCTTC. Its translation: CASSEGPEGGYTF.

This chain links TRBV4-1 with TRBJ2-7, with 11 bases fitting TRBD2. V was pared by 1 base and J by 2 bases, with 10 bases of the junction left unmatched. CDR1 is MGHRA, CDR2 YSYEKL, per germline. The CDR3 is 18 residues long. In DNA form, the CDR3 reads TGCGCCAGCAGCCAAGGCCCTCCTCTAGCGGGAGGCCCCTACGAGCAGTACTTC. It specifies CASSQGPPLAGGPYEQYF.

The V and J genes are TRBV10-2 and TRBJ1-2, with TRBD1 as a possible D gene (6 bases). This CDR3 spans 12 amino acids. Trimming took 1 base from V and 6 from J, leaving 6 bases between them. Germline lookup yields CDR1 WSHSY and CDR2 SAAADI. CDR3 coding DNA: TGCGCCAGCAGTGAGTACAGGGATGGCTACACCTTC. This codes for CASSEYRDGYTF.

Here the CDR3 reads CASSLRSAGGLNEQFF. DNA for the CDR3: TGCGCCAGCAGCTTGCGATCGGCGGGGGGGCTCAATGAGCAGTTCTTC. The rearrangement uses TRBV5-1 and TRBJ2-1; 9 bases map to TRBD2. This CDR3 spans 16 amino acids. Unmatched junction bases numbered 8, after V lost 1 base and J lost 6 bases. Per germline, CDR1 SGHRS and CDR2 YFSETQ.

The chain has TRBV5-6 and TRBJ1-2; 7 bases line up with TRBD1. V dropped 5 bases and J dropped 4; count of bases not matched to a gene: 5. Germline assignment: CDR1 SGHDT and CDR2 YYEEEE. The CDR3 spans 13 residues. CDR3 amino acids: CASSHRGGYGYTF. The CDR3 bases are TGTGCCAGCAGTCACAGGGGAGGCTATGGCTACACCTTC.

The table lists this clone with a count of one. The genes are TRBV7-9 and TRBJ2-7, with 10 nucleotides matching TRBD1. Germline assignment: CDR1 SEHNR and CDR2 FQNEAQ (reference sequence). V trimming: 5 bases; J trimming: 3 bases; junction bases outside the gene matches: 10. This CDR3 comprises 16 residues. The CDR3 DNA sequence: TGTGCCAGCAGCCCCCCTGGGGGGACAGGGGTCTACGAGCAGTACTTC. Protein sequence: CASSPPGGTGVYEQYF. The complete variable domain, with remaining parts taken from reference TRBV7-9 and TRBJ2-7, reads DTGVSQNPRHKITKRGQNVTFRCDPISEHNRLYWYRQTLGQGPEFLTYFQNEAQLEKSRLLSDRFSAERPKGSFSTLEIQRTEQGDSAMYLCASSPPGGTGVYEQYFGPGTRLTVT.

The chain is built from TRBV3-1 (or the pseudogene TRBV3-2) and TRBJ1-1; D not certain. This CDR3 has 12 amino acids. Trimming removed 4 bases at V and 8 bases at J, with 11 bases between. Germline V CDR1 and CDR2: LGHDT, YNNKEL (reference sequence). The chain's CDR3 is CASSPWGGEAFF. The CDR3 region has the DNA TGTGCCAGCAGCCCCTGGGGAGGGGAAGCTTTCTTT.